This T cell receptor (beta chain) was identified during a study of blood T cell repertoires in COVID-19. On the study more broadly: Acute and convalescent COVID-19 samples came from the United States, Italy and Spain. PBMCs, B-cell-depleted T cells, or T cells were the source of the cDNA or gDNA that made up the material.

The authors' processing: Estimates of nucleated cell counts were drawn from the amplification of reference gene primers. Produced via immunoSEQ multiplex PCR; TCRdb's table is partial and in-frame only. Clonal size and the V and J genes are those of that table, whereas D and trimming came from the DNA. The sample holds fewer than 250,000 clones, around 79% seen once. The germline gives CDR1 MDHEN, CDR2 SYDVKM. Trimming took off 5 bases at V and 2 bases at J, with 15 bases between the two ends. CDR3 size: 15 residues. The TCR comes from a woman aged 50 to 60 with acute or convalescent COVID-19. The gene calls are TRBV28 and TRBJ1-1; TRBD1 is a possible D gene (5 bases). Sequencing input: peripheral blood. The DNA for the CDR3 is TGTGCCAGCAGTCCCTCCTGGGGCTCAAACACTGAAGCTTTCTTT. Amino acid sequence: CASSPSWGSNTEAFF.